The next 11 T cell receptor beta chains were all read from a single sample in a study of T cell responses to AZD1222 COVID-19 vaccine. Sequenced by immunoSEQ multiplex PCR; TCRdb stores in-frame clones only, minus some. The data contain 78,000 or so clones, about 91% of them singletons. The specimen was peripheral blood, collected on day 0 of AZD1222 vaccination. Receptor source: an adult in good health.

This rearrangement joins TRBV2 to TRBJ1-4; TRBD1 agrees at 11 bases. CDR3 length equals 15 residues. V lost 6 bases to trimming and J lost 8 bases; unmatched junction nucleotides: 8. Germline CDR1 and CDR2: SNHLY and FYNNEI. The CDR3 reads CASSVGTGGREKLFF. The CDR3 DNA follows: TGTGCCAGCAGCGTTGGGACAGGGGGAAGAGAAAAACTGTTTTTT.

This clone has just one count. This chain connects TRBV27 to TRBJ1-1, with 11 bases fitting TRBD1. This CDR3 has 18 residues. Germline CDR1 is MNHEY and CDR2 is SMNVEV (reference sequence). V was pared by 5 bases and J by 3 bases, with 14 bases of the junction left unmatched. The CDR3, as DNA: TGTGCCAGCAGTCTAGGTCCCGGGACAGGGGGAGTCGACACTGAAGCTTTCTTT. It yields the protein CASSLGPGTGGVDTEAFF.

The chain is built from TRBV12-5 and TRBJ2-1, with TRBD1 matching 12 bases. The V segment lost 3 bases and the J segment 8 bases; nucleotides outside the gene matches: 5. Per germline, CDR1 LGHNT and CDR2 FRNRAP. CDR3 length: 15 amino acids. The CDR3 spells CASGFGGTGGDEQFF. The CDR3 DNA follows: TGTGCTAGTGGTTTTGGAGGGACAGGGGGCGATGAGCAGTTCTTC.

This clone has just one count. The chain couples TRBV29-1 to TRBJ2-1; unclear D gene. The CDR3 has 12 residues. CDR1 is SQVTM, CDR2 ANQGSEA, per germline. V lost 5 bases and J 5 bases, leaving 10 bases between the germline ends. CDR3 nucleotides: TGCAGCGTTCGTCCCCCTAACAATGAGCAGTTCTTC. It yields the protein CSVRPPNNEQFF.

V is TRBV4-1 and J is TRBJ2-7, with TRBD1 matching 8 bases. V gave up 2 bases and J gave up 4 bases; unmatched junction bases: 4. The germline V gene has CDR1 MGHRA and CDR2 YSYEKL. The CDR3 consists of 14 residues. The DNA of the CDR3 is TGCGCCAGCAGCCAATGGCAGGGGGCTTACGAGCAGTACTTC. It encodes CASSQWQGAYEQYF.

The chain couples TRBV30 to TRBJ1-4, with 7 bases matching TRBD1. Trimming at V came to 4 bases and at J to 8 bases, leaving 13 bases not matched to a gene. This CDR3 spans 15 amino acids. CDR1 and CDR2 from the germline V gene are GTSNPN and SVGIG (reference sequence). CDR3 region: CAWTPWRQGQEKLFF. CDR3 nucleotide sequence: TGTGCCTGGACCCCGTGGCGACAGGGTCAGGAAAAACTGTTTTTT.

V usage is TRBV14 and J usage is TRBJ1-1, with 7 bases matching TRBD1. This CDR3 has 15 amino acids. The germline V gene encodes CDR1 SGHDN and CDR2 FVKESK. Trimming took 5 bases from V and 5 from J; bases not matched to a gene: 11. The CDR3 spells CASSSWGGGGTEAFF. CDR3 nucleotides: TGTGCCAGCAGCTCGTGGGGAGGGGGCGGGACTGAAGCTTTCTTT.

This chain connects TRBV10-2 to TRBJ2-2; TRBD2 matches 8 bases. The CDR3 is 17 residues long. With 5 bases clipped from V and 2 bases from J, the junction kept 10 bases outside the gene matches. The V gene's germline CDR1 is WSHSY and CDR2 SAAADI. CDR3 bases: TGCGCCAGCAGTACGTCTAGCGGGCCCCTTAACACCGGGGAGCTGTTTTTT. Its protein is CASSTSSGPLNTGELFF.

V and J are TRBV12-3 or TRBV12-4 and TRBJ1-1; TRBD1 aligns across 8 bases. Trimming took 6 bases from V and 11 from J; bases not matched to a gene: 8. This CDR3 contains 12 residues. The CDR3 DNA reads TGTGCCAGCAGGGGACAGGAGCCGCGTGCTTTCTTT. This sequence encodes CASRGQEPRAFF.

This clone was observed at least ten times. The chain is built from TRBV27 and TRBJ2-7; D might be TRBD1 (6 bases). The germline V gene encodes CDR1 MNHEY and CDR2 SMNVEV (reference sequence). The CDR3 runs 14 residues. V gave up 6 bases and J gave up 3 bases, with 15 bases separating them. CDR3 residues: CASSDQGTLYEQYF. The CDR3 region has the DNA TGTGCCAGCAGCGATCAGGGGACCCTCTACGAGCAGTACTTC.

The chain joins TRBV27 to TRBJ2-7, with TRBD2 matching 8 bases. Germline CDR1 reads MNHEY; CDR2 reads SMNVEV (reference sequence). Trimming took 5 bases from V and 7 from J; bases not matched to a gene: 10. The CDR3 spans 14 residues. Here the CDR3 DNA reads TGTGCCAGCAGTCTCTTGGGACTAGTCGGAGAGCAGTACTTC. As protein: CASSLLGLVGEQYF.